This T cell receptor (beta chain) came from a study of T-cell memory formation after mild COVID-19. Study findings and constraints: Clonal second-wave expansions that peaked on day 37 had unconfirmed SARS-CoV-2 specificity.

V shed 2 bases, J shed 4 bases, and the junction held 8 bases outside the gene matches. Per the germline V gene, CDR1 is SGHTA and CDR2 is FQGTGA. The CDR3 totals 16 residues. TCRdb re-called the 5' RACE reads with MiXCR, one entry per CDR3 protein. Of under 300,000 distinct CDR3 sequences listed, 8% to 10% are singletons. In this sample, this clonotype turned up many times. What it recognizes is unknown. This chain uses TRBV7-3 with TRBJ2-1; 7 bases fit TRBD2. The sequence was collected from a man aged 18-30 years who had mild COVID-19 (a few samples of this study predate the infection). Cell type and time point are not known. The sample consisted of PBMCs or a T cell subset sorted from them (not recorded which). CDR3 residues: CASSLVGGGRYNEQFF. CDR3 bases: TGTGCCAGCAGCTTAGTTGGCGGGGGACGATACAATGAGCAGTTCTTC.